This T cell receptor (beta chain) was profiled in a study of molecular identifiers for immune sequencing clone quantification. This CDR3 region has 15 residues. Germline V gene lookup returns CDR1 SGHVS and CDR2 FNYEAQ. V lost 1 base, J lost 2 bases, and 9 bases lay in between. TCRdb recomputed calls from the PCR reads with MiXCR, one row per CDR3 protein. The sample shows 490,000 or so distinct CDR3 sequences, 20% to 25% of them seen only once. The source material was naive CD8+ T cells from blood, with Jurkat cell RNA spiked in. As to subset: FACS-sorted CD8+CD4-CCR7+CD45RA+ naive T cells. The TCR comes from a human donor in good health. Some libraries in this study had Jurkat cell RNA spiked in. The chain uses TRBV7-6 and TRBJ2-1; D might be TRBD1 or TRBD2, each matching 6 bases. The CDR3 protein is CASSLDGGPYNEQFF. The CDR3 nucleotides read TGTGCCAGCAGCTTAGACGGGGGCCCCTACAATGAGCAGTTCTTC.